The subject of this entry is one TCR beta chain. The sample belongs to a study of blood T cell repertoires in COVID-19. Study overall: From the United States, Italy and Spain came samples of acute and convalescent COVID-19. PBMCs, B-cell-depleted T cells, or T cells were the source of the cDNA or gDNA that made up the material.

In the authors' workflow: Scientists estimated how many nucleated cells there were by amplifying reference gene primers. Clones were read by immunoSEQ multiplex PCR, and TCRdb kept only the in-frame ones, dropping some. That table gives V, J and clone size, and the DNA gave D and trimming. The repertoire includes approximately 130,000 clones, almost 80% of them detected once, and approximately 25% sits in the top ten. V lost 3 bases, J lost 0 bases, and 7 bases stayed unmatched. Germline V gene lookup returns CDR1 LGHDT and CDR2 YNNKEL (reference sequence). The length of the CDR3 is 18 residues. This receptor was obtained from a human donor in a cohort sampled during active COVID-19. V usage is TRBV3-1 (or the pseudogene TRBV3-2) and J usage is TRBJ2-3; 12 positions agree with TRBD2. Material for sequencing was peripheral blood. In DNA, the CDR3 is TGTGCCAGCAGCCATGCACGGACTAGCGGGGCTAGCACAGATACGCAGTATTTT. This translates into CASSHARTSGASTDTQYF.